Below, 22 T cell receptor beta chains from the same sample are listed, as sequenced in a study of shared clonotypes between healthy human individuals. The table came from immunoSEQ multiplex PCR; TCRdb's copy has only in-frame clones and leaves some out. The repertoire holds roughly 640,000 clones, around 97% seen once, with 0.045% to 0.06% in the top ten. Sequenced: naive CD4+ T cells sorted from blood. The subset is: CD45RA+ positively selected. The receptor set was obtained from a woman aged 30 to 39 in good health.

This clone is a singleton in its sample. The J gene is TRBJ2-5, the V gene TRBV2, with TRBD1 matching 9 bases. This CDR3 is 14 amino acids long. CDR1 SNHLY and CDR2 FYNNEI come from the germline V gene. The ends lost 7 bases at V and 2 bases at J; junction bases unmatched: 5. The CDR3 DNA reads as TGTGCCAGCAATAGGGACAGGGAACAAGAGACCCAGTACTTC. This codes for CASNRDREQETQYF.

The V and J genes are TRBV7-6 and TRBJ2-1; 8 bases are shared with TRBD1. The CDR3 loop spans 14 amino acids. Germline loops: CDR1 SGHVS, CDR2 FNYEAQ. The V gene end was trimmed by 4 bases and the J gene end by 6 bases; junction bases not matched to a gene: 5. The CDR3 nucleotides are TGTGCCAGCAGCTCAGAGACAGGGGTCAATGAGCAGTTCTTC. Its translation is CASSSETGVNEQFF.

This chain connects TRBV4-1 to TRBJ2-7; D might be TRBD1 (7 bases). There are 13 residues in the CDR3. Germline V gives CDR1 MGHRA, CDR2 YSYEKL. Trimming took 6 bases from V and 4 from J, leaving 13 bases between them. The CDR3 spells CASSLQGGYEQYF. Here the CDR3 DNA reads TGCGCCAGCAGTCTGCAGGGGGGATACGAGCAGTACTTC.

Regarding this clone: Other nucleotide sequences from this sample produce the same CDR3. This chain connects TRBV18 to TRBJ2-6; D possibly corresponds to TRBD1 (6 bases). The CDR3 runs to 17 residues. Germline loops: CDR1 KGHSH, CDR2 LQKENI. The V end was cut by 0 bases, the J end by 0 bases, with 9 bases between. The CDR3, as DNA: TGTGCCAGCTCACCACCAACAGGGAGCTCTGGGGCCAACGTCCTGACTTTC. Protein sequence: CASSPPTGSSGANVLTF.

The chain couples TRBV11-2 to TRBJ2-1; 11 positions match TRBD2. Germline V CDR1 and CDR2: SGHAT, FQNNGV. J was trimmed by 1 base and V by 5 bases; bases with no gene match: 13. CDR3 length equals 19 residues. CDR3 protein: CASSDHWALAGGSYNEQFF. CDR3 DNA sequence: TGTGCCAGCAGCGACCATTGGGCGCTAGCGGGAGGTTCCTACAATGAGCAGTTCTTC. Combining the CDR3 with reference TRBV11-2 and TRBJ2-1 gives the whole variable domain EAGVAQSPRYKIIEKRQSVAFWCNPISGHATLYWYQQILGQGPKLLIQFQNNGVVDDSQLPKDRFSAERLKGVDSTLKIQPAKLEDSAVYLCASSDHWALAGGSYNEQFFGPGTRLTVL.

The chain employs TRBV6-5 and TRBJ2-3; TRBD1 aligns across 7 bases. The germline CDR1 and CDR2 sequences are MNHEY and SVGAGI. This CDR3 has 15 residues. Trimming removed 6 bases from V and 4 bases from J; junction bases left unmatched: 10. In nucleotides, the CDR3 is TGTGCCAGCAGCAGCAGACAGGGCTTTGCAGATACGCAGTATTTT. Translated, it gives CASSSRQGFADTQYF.

The chain employs TRBV19 and TRBJ1-3; D not resolved. V was cut by 4 bases and J by 2 bases, with 12 bases left in between. CDR1 is LNHDA, CDR2 SQIVND, per germline (reference sequence). CDR3 length equals 15 residues. CDR3 loop: CASSNGIGPGNTIYF. CDR3 nucleotide sequence: TGTGCCAGTAGTAATGGAATTGGGCCTGGAAACACCATATATTTT. Full variable domain (remainder filled in from reference TRBV19 and TRBJ1-3): DGGITQSPKYLFRKEGQNVTLSCEQNLNHDAMYWYRQDPGQGLRLIYYSQIVNDFQKGDIAEGYSVSREKKESFPLTVTSAQKNPTAFYLCASSNGIGPGNTIYFGEGSWLTVV.

CDR3 in amino acids: CASSSEHDPYEQYF. In DNA, the CDR3 is TGTGCCAGCTCGTCAGAACACGACCCCTACGAGCAGTACTTC. The J gene is TRBJ2-7, the V gene TRBV18; D uncertain. This CDR3 has 14 amino acids. Germline V CDR1 and CDR2: KGHSH, LQKENI. The V end was cut by 6 bases, the J end by 2 bases, with 14 bases between.

The chain joins TRBV6-1 to TRBJ2-7, with 12 positions matching TRBD2. The CDR3 runs 14 residues. Losses at the gene ends were 6 bases for V and 7 bases for J; bases not matched to a gene: 7. From germline, CDR1 is MNHNS and CDR2 SASEGT. CDR3 sequence: CASSRLAGEAEQYF. CDR3 in DNA: TGTGCCAGCAGCAGACTAGCGGGAGAGGCGGAGCAGTACTTC.

The V gene is TRBV27, the J gene TRBJ1-2; D might be TRBD1 (5 bases). V dropped 6 bases and J dropped 4 bases, with 9 bases sitting between them. This CDR3 comprises 12 residues. Per germline, CDR1 MNHEY and CDR2 SMNVEV (reference sequence). The CDR3 sequence is CASRGLLYGYTF. In DNA form, the CDR3 reads TGTGCCAGCAGGGGGCTCCTCTATGGCTACACCTTC.

A single count supports this clone. The rearrangement joins TRBV6-5 to TRBJ2-2; TRBD2 is a possible D gene (5 bases). Trimming left V 4 bases short and J 1 base short, with 10 bases between. The CDR3 is 15 residues long. Germline loops: CDR1 MNHEY, CDR2 SVGAGI. DNA of the CDR3: TGTGCCAGCAGTTCGTTGGACTTGAACACCGGGGAGCTGTTTTTT. This translates into CASSSLDLNTGELFF.

Details on this clone: This specimen includes other DNA sequences encoding the same CDR3. The chain joins TRBV18 to TRBJ1-3; 7 bases agree with TRBD1. V was pared by 6 bases and J by 4 bases, with 6 bases of the junction left unmatched. Germline V lookup: CDR1 KGHSH, CDR2 LQKENI. CDR3 length equals 14 residues. DNA of the CDR3: TGTGCCAGCTCGCCTACAGGGGTCGGAAACACCATATATTTT. Amino acids: CASSPTGVGNTIYF.

CDR3 bases: TGCAGCGTTGAAGATCGGGCGCAGTCGCTCTATGGCTACACCTTC. Translating it yields CSVEDRAQSLYGYTF. The rearrangement uses TRBV29-1 and TRBJ1-2; D not resolved. The CDR3 consists of 15 residues. V was trimmed by 0 bases and J by 4 bases, leaving 15 bases between them. The germline gives CDR1 SQVTM, CDR2 ANQGSEA.

The rearrangement uses TRBV2 and TRBJ1-2; D is unclear. The germline V gene has CDR1 SNHLY and CDR2 FYNNEI. CDR3 size: 14 residues. Trimming removed 3 bases from V and 0 bases from J, with 8 bases in between. The CDR3 sequence is CASSETRANYGYTF. CDR3 nucleotides: TGTGCCAGCAGTGAGACAAGAGCTAACTATGGCTACACCTTC.

The chain combines TRBV11-2 with TRBJ2-7; 10 nucleotides align to TRBD2. This CDR3 is built from 17 residues. The junction had 10 bases not matched to a gene; V was cut back by 5 bases and J by 0 bases. CDR1 and CDR2 (germline): SGHAT, FQNNGV. The CDR3 DNA reads TGTGCCAGCAGCCCAGGGGGGACTAGCGAGCCCTCCTACGAGCAGTACTTC. Translated, it gives CASSPGGTSEPSYEQYF.

The chain has TRBV19 and TRBJ2-3; TRBD2 matches 16 bases. The CDR3 totals 18 residues. Germline V CDR1 and CDR2: LNHDA, SQIVND (reference sequence). Trimming removed 4 bases from V and 4 bases from J; junction bases left unmatched: 8. This chain's CDR3 is CASSRGTSGRALADTQYF. The CDR3 DNA reads as TGTGCCAGTAGTAGGGGGACTAGCGGGAGGGCTTTGGCAGATACGCAGTATTTT.

V is TRBV10-1 and J is TRBJ2-2; 9 nucleotides match TRBD1. Per the germline V gene, CDR1 is WNHNN and CDR2 is SYGVQD (reference sequence). The ends lost 3 bases at V and 7 bases at J; junction bases unmatched: 9. This CDR3 is built from 16 residues. The CDR3 DNA is TGCGCCAGCAGTGAATCCGGGACAGGGTCCGGCGGGGAGCTGTTTTTT. The encoded protein is CASSESGTGSGGELFF.

The CDR3, as DNA: TGTGCCAGCAGTAGCGTGGATACGCAGTATTTT. This translates into CASSSVDTQYF. The J gene is TRBJ2-3, the V gene TRBV28, with D unresolved. In germline, CDR1 is MDHEN, CDR2 SYDVKM. The CDR3 consists of 11 residues. V was trimmed by 5 bases and J by 6 bases, leaving 6 bases between them.

This sequence joins TRBV6-5 and TRBJ2-2, with 8 bases matching TRBD1. The CDR3 spans 13 residues. The junction had 3 bases not matched to a gene; V was cut back by 6 bases and J by 6 bases. Germline lookup yields CDR1 MNHEY and CDR2 SVGAGI. The CDR3 region has the DNA TGTGCCAGCAGACAGGGGGAGGCCGGGGAGCTGTTTTTT. It codes for CASRQGEAGELFF.

The chain has TRBV10-2 and TRBJ1-2; 7 bases are shared with TRBD1. V lost 6 bases, J lost 6 bases, and 10 bases stayed unmatched. This CDR3 has 14 residues. Germline V gene sequence: CDR1 WSHSY, CDR2 SAAADI. CDR3 region: CASRETGQVNGYTF. The CDR3 DNA reads as TGCGCCAGCAGGGAGACAGGGCAGGTGAATGGCTACACCTTC.

The rearrangement uses TRBV16 and TRBJ2-7; 11 bases are a match to TRBD1. From germline, CDR1 is KGHSY and CDR2 FQNENV. The junction had 5 bases not matched to a gene; V was cut back by 0 bases and J by 7 bases. This CDR3 has 15 amino acids. For the CDR3, the DNA is TGTGCCAGCAGCCAATCGTGGACAGGGGGCTTAGAGCAGTACTTC. Its protein product is CASSQSWTGGLEQYF.

The V call is TRBV19, the J call TRBJ2-2, with 11 bases that match TRBD1. The V and J ends lost 7 bases and 5 bases, in that order; junction bases with no gene match: 6. The CDR3 sequence is 15 residues long. Per the germline V gene, CDR1 is LNHDA and CDR2 is SQIVND (reference sequence). DNA of the CDR3: TGTGCCAGTACCAGGACAGGGGGCTTGACCGGGGAGCTGTTTTTT. It yields the protein CASTRTGGLTGELFF.